A selection of T cell receptor beta chains follows, all from one sample in a study of blood T cell repertoires in COVID-19. Repertoires were generated with immunoSEQ multiplex PCR, while TCRdb's copy carries only in-frame clones and drops some. The repertoire holds approximately 150,000 clones, with around 89% as singletons. Sequencing was carried out using peripheral blood. Receptors originate from a man aged 50 or older with active or convalescent COVID-19. Each CDR3 is given with its conserved first and last residue. D genes are given only for firm matches. Some rows mark clone size as missing; the rest say once, few, many or name a class of expanded clone.

V gene	clone size	D gene	J gene	CDR3 protein	CDR3 DNA
TRBV5-1	few	TRBD2	TRBJ2-2	CASSPPTSGPRAAGELFF	TGCGCCAGCAGCCCGCCTACTAGCGGGCCCCGAGCGGCCGGGGAGCTGTTTTTT
TRBV28	NA	TRBD2	TRBJ2-1	CASSLGGHLGDEQFF	TGTGCCAGCAGTTTGGGAGGGCACCTCGGCGATGAGCAGTTCTTC
TRBV6-4	NA	TRBD2	TRBJ2-1	CASSTGGGSYNEQFF	TGTGCCAGCAGTACCGGCGGGGGGAGCTACAATGAGCAGTTCTTC
TRBV9	NA	TRBD2	TRBJ2-3	CASSARPSGTSSSTDTQYF	TGTGCCAGCAGCGCGAGACCTAGCGGGACATCCTCTAGCACAGATACGCAGTATTTT
TRBV7-9	once	TRBD1	TRBJ1-3	CASSFTGGSGNTIYF	TGTGCCAGCAGCTTCACAGGGGGCTCTGGAAACACCATATATTTT
TRBV6-6	NA	TRBD1	TRBJ2-5	CASEDRGQETQYF	TGTGCCAGCGAGGACAGGGGGCAAGAGACCCAGTACTTC
TRBV21-1	NA	NA	TRBJ2-7	CASSKGVRVSEQYF	TGTGCCAGCAGCAAAGGGGTCAGGGTAAGCGAGCAGTACTTC
TRBV19	NA	TRBD1	TRBJ1-2	CASRRQGNNYGYTF	TGTGCCAGTAGAAGACAGGGAAACAACTATGGCTACACCTTC
TRBV28	NA	NA	TRBJ2-7	CASSLTRDEQYF	TGTGCCAGCAGTTTAACCAGGGACGAGCAGTACTTC
TRBV10-3	NA	TRBD1	TRBJ1-1	CAISVGTGGYTEAFF	TGTGCCATCAGTGTAGGGACAGGGGGCTACACTGAAGCTTTCTTT
TRBV6-6	NA	TRBD2	TRBJ2-1	CASSSGLAGEQFF	TGTGCCAGCAGTTCAGGACTAGCGGGAGAGCAGTTCTTC
TRBV10-1	few	NA	TRBJ1-3	CASSDGSGSSGNTIYF	TGCGCCAGCAGTGATGGGTCAGGAAGCTCTGGAAACACCATATATTTT
TRBV6-2/TRBV6-3	NA	TRBD2	TRBJ2-7	CASSSTLAALGYEQYF	TGTGCCAGCAGTTCTACCCTAGCGGCACTAGGCTACGAGCAGTACTTC
TRBV5-1	NA	TRBD1	TRBJ2-7	CASRVTGADEQYF	TGCGCCAGCAGAGTAACAGGGGCGGACGAGCAGTACTTC
TRBV7-2	NA	NA	TRBJ1-1	CASSLATGLKNTEAFF	TGTGCCAGCAGCTTAGCGACGGGATTAAAGAACACTGAAGCTTTCTTT
TRBV18	NA	TRBD1	TRBJ1-5	CASSPTGTGYSNQPQHF	TGTGCCAGCTCACCTACAGGGACAGGATATAGCAATCAGCCCCAGCATTTT
TRBV5-6	NA	NA	TRBJ2-3	CASSLTGQATDTQYF	TGTGCCAGCAGCCTCACAGGGCAAGCCACAGATACGCAGTATTTT
TRBV11-2	NA	NA	TRBJ2-7	CASSLDGGQANYEQYF	TGTGCCAGCAGCTTAGACGGTGGGCAGGCGAACTACGAGCAGTACTTC
TRBV18	NA	NA	TRBJ2-1	CASSPDNGEYNEQFF	TGTGCCAGCTCCCCCGACAATGGGGAGTACAATGAGCAGTTCTTC
TRBV19	NA	NA	TRBJ2-7	CASSLTAHYEQYF	TGTGCCAGTAGTTTGACAGCTCACTACGAGCAGTACTTC
TRBV10-2	NA	TRBD1	TRBJ1-1	CASNAGTGREAFF	TGCGCCAGCAACGCCGGGACAGGGCGTGAAGCTTTCTTT
TRBV6-5	once	NA	TRBJ2-3	CASTLSTSTDTQYF	TGTGCCAGCACTTTAAGCACCTCTACCGATACGCAGTATTTT
TRBV6-5	NA	TRBD1	TRBJ1-2	CASSLTGGEYYGYTF	TGTGCCAGCAGTCTGACAGGGGGCGAATACTATGGCTACACCTTC
TRBV28	few	NA	TRBJ2-5	CASSSPETGRGETQYF	TGTGCCAGCAGTTCGCCCGAAACAGGGAGGGGAGAGACCCAGTACTTC
TRBV19	NA	NA	TRBJ1-5	CASSMGGWSNQPQHF	TGTGCCAGTAGTATGGGAGGTTGGAGCAATCAGCCCCAGCATTTT
TRBV5-1	once	NA	TRBJ1-5	CASSLAGGNQPQHF	TGCGCCAGCAGCCTGGCAGGCGGCAATCAGCCCCAGCATTTT
TRBV10-3	NA	TRBD2	TRBJ2-1	CAISEGASGRGGSEQFF	TGTGCCATCAGTGAGGGGGCTAGCGGGAGAGGGGGGAGTGAGCAGTTCTTC
TRBV5-8	once	NA	TRBJ2-3	CASSLWADYTQYF	TGTGCCAGCAGCTTGTGGGCGGACTATACGCAGTATTTT
TRBV24-1	NA	NA	TRBJ2-3	CATSDNSETDTQYF	TGTGCCACCAGTGACAATAGCGAGACAGATACGCAGTATTTT
TRBV24-1	NA	NA	TRBJ1-5	CATSVDQPQHF	TGTGCCACCAGTGTAGATCAGCCCCAGCATTTT
TRBV30	few	NA	TRBJ1-4	CAWSVGAWGGTNEKLFF	TGTGCCTGGTCCGTGGGGGCGTGGGGTGGCACTAATGAAAAACTGTTTTTT
TRBV19	NA	TRBD1	TRBJ1-3	CASENRGFDTIYF	TGTGCCAGTGAGAACAGGGGGTTCGACACCATATATTTT
TRBV5-1	NA	TRBD1	TRBJ2-1	CASSLIQGAGEQFF	TGCGCCAGCAGCTTGATCCAGGGGGCAGGTGAGCAGTTCTTC
TRBV2	once	NA	TRBJ1-3	CASSEAGGQDTIYF	TGTGCCAGCAGTGAGGCAGGAGGGCAGGACACCATATATTTT
TRBV4-1	NA	TRBD1	TRBJ1-1	CASSQGRSSGGAFF	TGCGCCAGCAGCCAAGGTCGGTCCTCAGGGGGGGCTTTCTTT
TRBV4-3	NA	TRBD2	TRBJ2-5	CASSQGSSGLETQYF	TGCGCCAGCAGCCAAGGATCTAGCGGGTTAGAGACCCAGTACTTC